The next 11 T cell receptor beta chains were all read from a single sample in a study of blood T cell repertoires in COVID-19. Sequencing was performed with immunoSEQ multiplex PCR; in TCRdb, only in-frame clones are kept and a portion is missing. The sample has roughly 100,000 clones, around 90% seen once. Sequenced material: peripheral blood. The source of these receptors is an elderly woman with active COVID-19.

The V call is TRBV6-5, the J call TRBJ2-5, with D unclear. This CDR3 is 13 amino acids long. V gave up 6 bases and J gave up 5 bases, with 13 bases separating them. The germline CDR1 and CDR2 sequences are MNHEY and SVGAGI. CDR3 loop: CASSRNLGETQYF. The CDR3 region has the DNA TGTGCCAGCAGCCGCAATCTCGGGGAGACCCAGTACTTC.

V and J are TRBV11-1 and TRBJ1-2, with 7 positions matching TRBD1. This CDR3 contains 15 residues. Looked up from germline, CDR1 is SGHAT and CDR2 is FQDESV (reference sequence). Trimming removed 6 bases from V and 4 bases from J; junction bases left unmatched: 11. In DNA, the CDR3 is TGTGCCAGCAGTGTCAACCGGGACAGCATCTATGGCTACACCTTC. Translation gives CASSVNRDSIYGYTF.

The chain is built from TRBV7-3 and TRBJ1-2; the match to TRBD1 covers 9 bases. Per germline, CDR1 SGHTA and CDR2 FQGTGA. The junction had 3 bases not matched to a gene; V was cut back by 5 bases and J by 5 bases. CDR3 size: 13 residues. This CDR3 is CASSRGQGYGYTF. The CDR3, as DNA: TGTGCCAGCAGCCGGGGACAGGGTTATGGCTACACCTTC.

This clone was observed a single time. This chain connects TRBV9 to TRBJ2-3, with D perhaps matching TRBD2 (5 bases). V gave up 0 bases and J gave up 0 bases, with 8 bases separating them. Germline loops: CDR1 SGDLS, CDR2 YYNGEE. CDR3 size: 15 residues. CDR3 region: CASSVAGGSTDTQYF. The DNA for the CDR3 is TGTGCCAGCAGCGTAGCGGGCGGGAGCACAGATACGCAGTATTTT.

V and J are TRBV9 and TRBJ2-5; TRBD2 agrees at 13 bases. Germline loops: CDR1 SGDLS, CDR2 YYNGEE. The CDR3 is 17 residues long. With 4 bases clipped from V and 5 bases from J, the junction kept 11 bases outside the gene matches. The CDR3 nucleotides read TGTGCCAGCAGCCTTGGATCAGGACTAGCGGGAGCGGAGACCCAGTACTTC. Translation: CASSLGSGLAGAETQYF.

V is TRBV18 and J is TRBJ2-1; D is unclear. Trimming left V 3 bases short and J 0 bases short, with 6 bases between. Germline V gene sequence: CDR1 KGHSH, CDR2 LQKENI. The length of the CDR3 is 14 residues. The CDR3 loop reads CASSPPSSYNEQFF. The DNA for the CDR3 is TGTGCCAGCTCACCGCCCAGCTCCTACAATGAGCAGTTCTTC.

V gene TRBV4-1 combines with J gene TRBJ2-3; D is uncertain. This CDR3 has 16 amino acids. Germline V lookup: CDR1 MGHRA, CDR2 YSYEKL. The V gene lost 0 bases and the J gene lost 1 base, with 11 bases spanning the gap. The CDR3 spells CASSQDTRVGTDTQYF. CDR3 in DNA: TGCGCCAGCAGCCAAGATACCCGGGTCGGCACAGATACGCAGTATTTT.

The rearrangement joins TRBV7-2 to TRBJ2-1, with TRBD2 matching over 9 bases. The germline CDR1 and CDR2 sequences are SGHTA and FQGNSA. With V trimmed by 2 bases and J by 7 bases, 12 bases remained unmatched. The CDR3 consists of 17 residues. The CDR3 is CASSLSPGLAGVNEQFF. In nucleotides, the CDR3 is TGTGCCAGCAGCTTAAGCCCCGGGTTAGCGGGAGTTAATGAGCAGTTCTTC.

On this clone: The junction does not match germline at one end; this may be a read error. The chain carries TRBV6-6 and TRBJ2-5, with unresolved D. The CDR3 extends over 13 amino acids. Germline V CDR1 and CDR2: MNHNY, SVGAGI (reference sequence). The DNA of the CDR3 is TGTGCCAGCAGTTATTTGTGGCAAGAGACTCAGTACTTC. Amino acid sequence: CASSYLWQETQYF.

The gene calls are TRBV11-2 and TRBJ2-5; D unclear. V shed 2 bases and J shed 5 bases, with 6 bases lying between them. CDR1 is SGHAT, CDR2 FQNNGV, per germline. The CDR3 has 12 residues. For the CDR3, the DNA is TGTGCCAGCAGCTTATATCCCGAGACCCAGTACTTC. This gives the protein CASSLYPETQYF.

This sequence joins TRBV3-1 (or the pseudogene TRBV3-2) and TRBJ2-7; 10 bases match TRBD2. The CDR3 totals 16 residues. J gave up 5 bases and V 4 bases, and 11 bases lay outside the gene matches. Germline V CDR1 and CDR2: LGHDT, YNNKEL (reference sequence). Here the CDR3 reads CASSPRTSGTFHEQYF. The CDR3 bases are TGTGCCAGCAGCCCACGGACTAGCGGTACTTTCCACGAGCAGTACTTC.